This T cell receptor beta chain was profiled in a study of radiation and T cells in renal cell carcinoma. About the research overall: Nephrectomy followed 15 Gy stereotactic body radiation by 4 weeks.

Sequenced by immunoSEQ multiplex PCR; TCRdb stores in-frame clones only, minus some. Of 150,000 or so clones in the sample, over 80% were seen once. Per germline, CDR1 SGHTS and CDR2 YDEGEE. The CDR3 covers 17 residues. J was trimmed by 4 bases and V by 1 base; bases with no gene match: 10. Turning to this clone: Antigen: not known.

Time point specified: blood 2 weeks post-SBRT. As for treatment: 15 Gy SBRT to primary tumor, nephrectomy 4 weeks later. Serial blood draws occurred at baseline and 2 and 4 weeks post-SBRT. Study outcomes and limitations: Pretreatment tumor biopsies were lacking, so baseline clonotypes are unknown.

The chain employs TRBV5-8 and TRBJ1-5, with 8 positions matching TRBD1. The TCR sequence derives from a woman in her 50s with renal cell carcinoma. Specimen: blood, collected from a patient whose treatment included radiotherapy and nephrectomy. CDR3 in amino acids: CASSLNGGQGVNQPQHF. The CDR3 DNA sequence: TGTGCCAGCAGCTTGAATGGAGGACAGGGTGTAAATCAGCCCCAGCATTTT.